A single sample is the source of the 13 T cell receptor beta chains below, sequenced in a study of CD8+ T cells in alopecia areata (dated by TCRdb to the late 2010s). Preparation of the library involved the immunoSEQ multiplex PCR assay. For TCR sequencing, RNA was extracted from every sample and reverse transcribed into cDNA to serve as template. TCRdb took over this immuneACCESS table, retaining in-frame rearrangements with V and J assigned. Such tables are incomplete; in checked studies, under half of the missing clones stem from an unresolved V gene, and the remainder is unexplained. In all, the sample holds around 100,000 clones, and about two thirds of those were seen once. The ten largest clones add up to 17% of the sample. The treatment or condition label on this specimen signifies: oral pan-JAK inhibitor, 5-10 mg twice daily. The sample here was CD8+ T cells sorted from blood, taken around week 42, from a patient treated with tofacitinib. The receptors here all came from a human donor with alopecia areata.

The genes are TRBV4-3 and TRBJ1-1; D call uncertain. Trimming took off 1 base at V and 1 base at J, with 10 bases between the two ends. The CDR3 has 15 residues. Germline V lookup: CDR1 LGHNA, CDR2 YSLEER. This CDR3 reads CASSQGMQTNTEAFF. CDR3 DNA: TGCGCCAGCAGCCAAGGTATGCAGACGAACACTGAAGCTTTCTTT.

The genes are TRBV14 and TRBJ1-6, with unresolved D. Germline V CDR1 and CDR2: SGHDN, FVKESK. The V end lost 1 base, the J end lost 0 bases, and 10 bases lay between the germline ends. The CDR3 sequence is 17 residues long. CDR3 in amino acids: CASSQGGRSSYNSPLHF. The CDR3 coding sequence is TGTGCCAGCAGCCAAGGAGGCAGGAGCTCCTATAATTCACCCCTCCACTTT. The full variable domain, its missing parts supplied by reference TRBV14 and TRBJ1-6, is EAGVTQFPSHSVIEKGQTVTLRCDPISGHDNLYWYRRVMGKEIKFLLHFVKESKQDESGMPNNRFLAERTGGTYSTLKVQPAELEDSGVYFCASSQGGRSSYNSPLHFGNGTRLTVT.

The J gene is TRBJ2-5, the V gene TRBV27, with D possibly matching TRBD2 (5 bases). The end of the DNA aligns better with TRBJ2-7, so the J call may be wrong. Germline V gene lookup returns CDR1 MNHEY and CDR2 SMNVEV (reference sequence). The CDR3 has 12 amino acids. The CDR3 loop reads CASSDGSGEQYF. The CDR3 nucleotides are TGTGCCAGCAGTGATGGGAGCGGCGAGCAGTACTTC.

The chain uses TRBV11-1 and TRBJ2-7; D perhaps matches TRBD1 (6 bases). The CDR3 has 13 residues. Germline V gives CDR1 SGHAT, CDR2 FQDESV (reference sequence). With 3 bases removed from V and 5 bases from J, the gap between germline ends came to 11 bases. Here the CDR3 reads CASSFPTGDEQYF. DNA for the CDR3: TGTGCCAGCAGCTTCCCGACAGGTGACGAGCAGTACTTC.

The V call is TRBV23-1, the J call TRBJ1-6; TRBD1 agrees at 8 bases. TRBV23-1 is assigned to the ORF class and has an uncertain function. CDR3 length equals 13 residues. Trimming removed 4 bases from V and 11 bases from J; junction bases left unmatched: 4. The CDR3 DNA sequence: TGCGCCAGCAGTCTGACAGGGGAGCCACCCCTCCACTTT. Translation: CASSLTGEPPLHF.

The rearrangement joins TRBV5-1 to TRBJ2-1; 9 bases fit TRBD2. CDR1 is SGHRS and CDR2 is YFSETQ in the germline V gene. With V trimmed by 0 bases and J by 7 bases, 11 bases remained unmatched. The CDR3 extends over 17 amino acids. CDR3 protein: CASSLGRAGGLQNEQFF. CDR3 nucleotide sequence: TGCGCCAGCAGCTTGGGGAGAGCGGGGGGCCTACAAAATGAGCAGTTCTTC.

The V gene is TRBV15, the J gene TRBJ1-4; unclear D gene. Trimming cost V 0 bases and J 8 bases, with 13 bases left between them. The CDR3 spans 15 residues. CDR1 LNHNV and CDR2 YYDKDF come from the germline V gene (reference sequence). CDR3 residues: CATSRDRSGGEKLFF. The CDR3 region has the DNA TGTGCCACCAGCAGAGATCGGTCAGGCGGCGAAAAACTGTTTTTT.

As DNA, the CDR3 is TGCAGCGTCTGGACAGGGAATGGCTACACCTTC. As protein: CSVWTGNGYTF. This chain links TRBV29-1 with TRBJ1-2, with 8 bases aligning to TRBD1. V gave up 6 bases and J gave up 6 bases; unmatched junction bases: 3. This CDR3 comprises 11 residues. CDR1 SQVTM and CDR2 ANQGSEA come from the germline V gene.

This clone appeared a few times. In DNA, the CDR3 is TGTGCCAGCAGCTTAGGGGATCCGGGACTAGCGGGGGGGGAGCAGTTCTTC. Its translation: CASSLGDPGLAGGEQFF. This chain uses TRBV7-2 with TRBJ2-1, with 16 bases identical to TRBD2. Germline V gene lookup returns CDR1 SGHTA and CDR2 FQGNSA. The CDR3 runs to 17 residues. With V trimmed by 1 base and J by 10 bases, 7 bases remained unmatched.

The chain carries TRBV27 and TRBJ2-7, with D tentatively TRBD1 (6 bases). The CDR3 contains 15 residues. Germline-derived CDR1 and CDR2 are MNHEY and SMNVEV (reference sequence). V was pared by 6 bases and J by 4 bases, with 19 bases between. For the CDR3, the DNA is TGTGCCAGCAGCTCCTCCGGTGGGGGCGTATACGAGCAGTACTTC. Protein product: CASSSSGGGVYEQYF.

V and J are TRBV29-1 and TRBJ2-5; no clear D. The CDR3 is made up of 11 amino acids. The ends were cut back, 3 bases at V and 1 base at J, with 3 bases in the middle. CDR1 SQVTM and CDR2 ANQGSEA come from the germline V gene. CDR3 DNA: TGCAGCGTTGATAGCCAAGAGACCCAGTACTTC. It specifies CSVDSQETQYF.

This chain connects TRBV7-2 to TRBJ1-1; TRBD1 matches 7 bases. Germline values: CDR1 SGHTA, CDR2 FQGNSA. This CDR3 has 14 amino acids. V dropped 6 bases and J dropped 3; count of bases not matched to a gene: 7. CDR3 sequence (DNA): TGTGCCAGCAGACAAGGGGGCGGCCACACTGAAGCTTTCTTT. It translates to CASRQGGGHTEAFF.

The J gene is TRBJ2-3, the V gene TRBV6-5; no firm D call. CDR1 is MNHEY and CDR2 is SVGAGI in the germline V gene. V lost 5 bases and J lost 5, with 5 bases in between. The CDR3 loop spans 11 amino acids. Here the CDR3 DNA reads TGTGCCAGCAGTGCCCTAGATACGCAGTATTTT. Amino acid sequence: CASSALDTQYF.